This T cell receptor (beta chain) was obtained from a study of T cell responses to AZD1222 COVID-19 vaccine. Study outcomes and limitations: Spike-specific TCR breadth and depth grew following two AZD1222 doses. Clonal diversity may have been underestimated in mostly white British donors. Among spike-specific TCRs, nearly half reportedly target unmutated variant regions. At baseline, seropositivity was found in only a handful of AZD1222 recipients.

The CDR3 totals 15 residues. TCRdb keeps only in-frame clones here, not all; method: immunoSEQ multiplex PCR. The sample yields 100,000 to 110,000 clones, approximately 87% seen once. On this clone: As yet, its antigen is unknown.

The material sequenced was peripheral blood, taken on day 0 of MenACWY control vaccination. The sequence was obtained from an adult in good health. V usage is TRBV21-1 and J usage is TRBJ2-7; the DNA was not used to check the table's D call, TRBD1. TRBV21-1 is a pseudogene segment. Written as DNA, the CDR3 is TGTGCCAGCAGCAAAGGAGGGGGCAAGTGGTACGAGCAGTACTTC. Amino acids: CASSKGGGKWYEQYF.